These 15 T cell receptor beta chains were all obtained from the same sample, sequenced in a study of graft-versus-host responses after intestinal transplantation. Clones were read by immunoSEQ multiplex PCR, and TCRdb kept only the in-frame ones, dropping some. This repertoire shows about 25,000 clones, 90% to 95% found once; its top ten account for less than 0.85%. Here the sequenced sample was PBMCs, taken around 29 days after intestinal transplant. These receptor sequences come from a human patient who received an intestinal transplant, so some T cells may come from the graft donor.

The chain joins TRBV14 to TRBJ1-1; D remains unclear. The CDR3 has 13 residues. V lost 1 base and J lost 4, with 7 bases in between. Germline CDR1 is SGHDN and CDR2 is FVKESK. DNA of the CDR3: TGTGCCAGCAGCCAAGGACTAACCACTGAAGCTTTCTTT. Amino acid sequence: CASSQGLTTEAFF.

The V gene is TRBV28, the J gene TRBJ1-2; tentatively, D is TRBD1 (5 bases). Germline V lookup: CDR1 MDHEN, CDR2 SYDVKM. The CDR3 has 15 amino acids. V gave up 1 base and J gave up 5 bases, with 14 bases separating them. CDR3 residues: CASSLLSDRPYGYTF. CDR3 coding DNA: TGTGCCAGCAGTTTATTATCCGACAGACCGTATGGCTACACCTTC.

The DNA for the CDR3 is TGTGCCAGCGGCCCCGGGACAGGGGACAATGAGCAGTTCTTC. It specifies CASGPGTGDNEQFF. The V call is TRBV2, the J call TRBJ2-1; 10 bases agree with TRBD1. This CDR3 region has 14 residues. With V trimmed by 8 bases and J by 5 bases, 6 bases remained unmatched. From germline, CDR1 is SNHLY and CDR2 FYNNEI.

This chain joins TRBV6-5 and TRBJ1-1; TRBD1 is a possible D gene (5 bases). The CDR3 has 13 residues. Trimming shortened V by 6 bases and J by 2 bases, and 10 bases separated the two germline ends. CDR1 and CDR2 from the germline V gene are MNHEY and SVGAGI. The CDR3 sequence is CASSLRVNTEAFF. CDR3 coding DNA: TGTGCCAGCAGCCTCAGGGTTAACACTGAAGCTTTCTTT.

V and J are TRBV5-1 and TRBJ2-6; D possibly corresponds to TRBD1 (7 bases). Germline V gene sequence: CDR1 SGHRS, CDR2 YFSETQ. The CDR3 covers 18 residues. Trimming pared 4 bases from V and 1 base from J, leaving 18 bases between. CDR3 residues: CASSVAGTGVSGANVLTF. In DNA form, the CDR3 reads TGCGCCAGCAGCGTGGCGGGAACAGGGGTATCTGGGGCCAACGTCCTGACTTTC.

In this sample, this clone turned up a few times. The chain uses TRBV2 and TRBJ1-3; D gene ambiguous. In germline, CDR1 is SNHLY, CDR2 FYNNEI. V dropped 3 bases and J dropped 0 bases, with 6 bases sitting between them. This CDR3 region has 14 residues. CDR3 DNA: TGTGCCAGCAGTGACAGGAGCTCTGGAAACACCATATATTTT. This codes for CASSDRSSGNTIYF. Full variable domain (rest looked up from reference TRBV2 and TRBJ1-3): EPEVTQTPSHQVTQMGQEVILRCVPISNHLYFYWYRQILGQKVEFLVSFYNNEISEKSEIFDDQFSVERPDGSNFTLKIRSTKLEDSAMYFCASSDRSSGNTIYFGEGSWLTVV.

The chain is built from TRBV5-1 and TRBJ2-3; a possible D gene is TRBD2 (5 bases). Germline values: CDR1 SGHRS, CDR2 YFSETQ. V was pared by 0 bases and J by 6 bases, with 14 bases between. The CDR3 extends over 15 amino acids. CDR3 region: CASSLGGLAPDTQYF. CDR3 bases: TGCGCCAGCAGCTTGGGCGGGTTGGCGCCGGATACGCAGTATTTT.

On this clone: No conserved phenylalanine or tryptophan ends this CDR3, so it is likely a read error. The chain is built from TRBV5-5 and TRBJ2-7; D assignment may be TRBD1 or TRBD2 (5 bases each). Looked up from germline, CDR1 is SGHKS and CDR2 is YYEKEE (reference sequence). The CDR3 runs 15 residues. Trimming cost V 0 bases and J 2 bases, with 12 bases left between them. The CDR3 here is CASSLARDATYEQYS. DNA for the CDR3: TGTGCCAGCAGCTTGGCCCGGGACGCAACCTACGAGCAGTACTCC.

The chain employs TRBV30 and TRBJ2-7; D may match TRBD1 or TRBD2 (7 bases each). The germline V gene has CDR1 GTSNPN and CDR2 SVGIG (reference sequence). V was cut by 3 bases and J by 3 bases, with 18 bases left in between. The length of the CDR3 is 15 residues. The CDR3 DNA reads as TGTGCCTGGAGCCAGACAGGGAGGGGCTTCTACGAGCAGTACTTC. Translation gives CAWSQTGRGFYEQYF.

The CDR3 nucleotides read TGTGCCAGCAGTTATGGGGGCTCCTACGAGCAGTACTTC. The encoded protein is CASSYGGSYEQYF. V usage is TRBV6-5 and J usage is TRBJ2-7, with D tentatively TRBD1 or TRBD2 (5 bases each). Between the trimmed V and J ends, which lost 3 bases and 0 bases, there was a span of 6 bases. The CDR3 has 13 residues. The germline V gene has CDR1 MNHEY and CDR2 SVGAGI.

The V call is TRBV6-5, the J call TRBJ1-1; the D is unclear. Germline V gives CDR1 MNHEY, CDR2 SVGAGI. The CDR3 runs 11 residues. The ends were cut back, 2 bases at V and 9 bases at J, with 7 bases in the middle. The CDR3 sequence: CASSYLKQAFF. DNA of the CDR3: TGTGCCAGCAGTTACCTAAAACAAGCTTTCTTT.

This chain connects TRBV5-1 to TRBJ2-5; TRBD1 matches 9 bases. The CDR3 has 14 amino acids. Trimming at V came to 4 bases and at J to 5 bases, leaving 6 bases not matched to a gene. Germline V gene lookup returns CDR1 SGHRS and CDR2 YFSETQ. The CDR3 DNA is TGCGCCAGCAGCCAAGACAGGGGGGTCGAGACCCAGTACTTC. Translation gives CASSQDRGVETQYF.

The chain links TRBV7-9 to TRBJ2-1, with a weak D call TRBD1 (6 bases). The CDR3 runs to 16 residues. Trimming cost V 4 bases and J 6 bases, with 19 bases left between them. Per the germline V gene, CDR1 is SEHNR and CDR2 is FQNEAQ (reference sequence). CDR3 amino acids: CASSYKTGPKGNEQFF. The CDR3, as DNA: TGTGCCAGCAGCTATAAAACAGGGCCTAAGGGCAATGAGCAGTTCTTC. Filled out from reference TRBV7-9 and TRBJ2-1, the complete variable domain reads DTGVSQNPRHKITKRGQNVTFRCDPISEHNRLYWYRQTLGQGPEFLTYFQNEAQLEKSRLLSDRFSAERPKGSFSTLEIQRTEQGDSAMYLCASSYKTGPKGNEQFFGPGTRLTVL.

The rearrangement uses TRBV5-4 and TRBJ1-1; perhaps TRBD1 as D (5 bases). V was shortened by 3 bases and J by 4 bases, with 10 bases between the two germline ends. The CDR3 is 13 amino acids. The germline V gene has CDR1 SGHNT and CDR2 YYREEE (reference sequence). The CDR3 reads CASSYTGGTEAFF. CDR3 nucleotide sequence: TGTGCCAGCAGCTACACGGGGGGCACTGAAGCTTTCTTT.

The chain's CDR3 is CASSKEMSRPNSPLHF. CDR3 sequence (DNA): TGTGCCAGCAGCAAAGAGATGAGCAGACCTAATTCACCCCTCCACTTT. V and J are TRBV21-1 and TRBJ1-6. TRBV21-1 is recorded as a pseudogene. The CDR3 has 16 residues.